This record looks at one T cell receptor beta chain sequence and its context. This record belongs to a study of blood T cell repertoires in COVID-19. The overall study: Acute and convalescent COVID-19 samples came from the United States, Italy and Spain. The analysed material was cDNA or gDNA that came from T cells, B-cell-depleted T cells, or PBMCs.

In the original workflow: Amplified reference gene primers provided the basis for estimating nucleated cell counts. The table came from immunoSEQ multiplex PCR; TCRdb's copy has only in-frame clones and leaves some out. Clonal size and the V and J genes are those of that table, whereas D and trimming came from the DNA. The data show tens of thousands of clones, with approximately 89% seen just once and 8% held by the top ten. This TCR derives from a man between 45 and 60 years old with acute or convalescent COVID-19. The sequenced sample consisted of peripheral blood.

The DNA of the CDR3 is TGTGCCACCAGCGGGGAGGCAGGGGCCAACGTCCTGACTTTC. It is translated as CATSGEAGANVLTF. The chain couples TRBV24-1 to TRBJ2-6; tentatively, D is TRBD2 (6 bases). This CDR3 is built from 14 residues. The V end was cut by 7 bases, the J end by 4 bases, with 10 bases between. Germline lookup yields CDR1 KGHDR and CDR2 SFDVKD.